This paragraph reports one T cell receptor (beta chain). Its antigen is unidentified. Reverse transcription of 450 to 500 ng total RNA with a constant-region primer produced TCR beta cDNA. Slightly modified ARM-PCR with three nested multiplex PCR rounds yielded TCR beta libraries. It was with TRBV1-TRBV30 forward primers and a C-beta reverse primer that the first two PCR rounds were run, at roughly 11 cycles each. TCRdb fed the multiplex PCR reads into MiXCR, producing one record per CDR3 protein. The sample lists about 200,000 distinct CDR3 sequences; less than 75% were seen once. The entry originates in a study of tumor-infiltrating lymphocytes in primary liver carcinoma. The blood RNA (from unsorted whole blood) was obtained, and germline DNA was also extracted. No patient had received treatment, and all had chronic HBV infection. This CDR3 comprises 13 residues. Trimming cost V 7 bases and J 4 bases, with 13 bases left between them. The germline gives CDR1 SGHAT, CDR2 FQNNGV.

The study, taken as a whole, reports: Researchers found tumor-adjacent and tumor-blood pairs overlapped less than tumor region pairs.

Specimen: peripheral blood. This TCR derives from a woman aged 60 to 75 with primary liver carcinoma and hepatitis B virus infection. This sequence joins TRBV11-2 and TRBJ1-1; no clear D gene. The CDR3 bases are TGTGCCAGCACTCGGGAGGTTGGCACTGAAGCTTTCTTT. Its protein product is CASTREVGTEAFF. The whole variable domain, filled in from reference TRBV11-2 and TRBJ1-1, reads EAGVAQSPRYKIIEKRQSVAFWCNPISGHATLYWYQQILGQGPKLLIQFQNNGVVDDSQLPKDRFSAERLKGVDSTLKIQPAKLEDSAVYLCASTREVGTEAFFGQGTRLTVV.